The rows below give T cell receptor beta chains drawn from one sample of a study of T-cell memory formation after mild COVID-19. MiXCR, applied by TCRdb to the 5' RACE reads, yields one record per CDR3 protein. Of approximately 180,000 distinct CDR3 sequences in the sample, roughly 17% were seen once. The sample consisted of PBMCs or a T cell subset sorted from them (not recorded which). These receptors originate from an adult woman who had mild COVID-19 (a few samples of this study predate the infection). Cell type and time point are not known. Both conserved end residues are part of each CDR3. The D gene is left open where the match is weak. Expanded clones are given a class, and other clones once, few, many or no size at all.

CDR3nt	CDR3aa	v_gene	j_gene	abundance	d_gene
TGCGCCAGCAGCTTTGGCACAGGGGACACTGAAGCTTTCTTT	CASSFGTGDTEAFF	TRBV5-1	TRBJ1-1	.	TRBD1
TGTGCCAGCAGCTCTTCCTTCTCTGGAAACACCATATATTTT	CASSSSFSGNTIYF	TRBV25-1	TRBJ1-3	.	.
TGCAGCGTGTCGACAGGGAGTACCGGCAATCAGCCCCAGCATTTT	CSVSTGSTGNQPQHF	TRBV29-1	TRBJ1-5	few	TRBD1
TGCGCCAGCAGCTTGGGATCGAGTGGCATTCAGTACTTC	CASSLGSSGIQYF	TRBV5-1	TRBJ2-4	.	.
TGTGCCAGCAGCCCCGCGGGACACCTAATAAGTAGCAATCAGCCCCAGCATTTT	CASSPAGHLISSNQPQHF	TRBV14	TRBJ1-5	.	.
TGTGCCAGCAGTTACCTGGGACTGAACACCGGGGAGCTGTTTTTT	CASSYLGLNTGELFF	TRBV6-2/TRBV6-3	TRBJ2-2	few	.
TGTGCCAGCAGCCAAGTGCTTGGTCAGCCCCAGCATTTT	CASSQVLGQPQHF	TRBV4-2	TRBJ1-5	.	.
TGTGCCAGCAGCCAAGATAGAGAGCTAGCGGGGTGGATTACGCAGTATTTT	CASSQDRELAGWITQYF	TRBV4-2	TRBJ2-3	few	TRBD2
TGTGCCAGCACCCCGACCGGACTCCTCGGGGATACGCAGTATTTT	CASTPTGLLGDTQYF	TRBV4-2	TRBJ2-3	.	.
TGTGCCAGCAGCCCCCAAGGGGCAACGAAGACCCAGTACTTC	CASSPQGATKTQYF	TRBV6-5	TRBJ2-5	many	.
TGTGCCAGCAGTGACTCCGGGACAGCCTCCATGAACACTGAAGCTTTCTTT	CASSDSGTASMNTEAFF	TRBV6-4	TRBJ1-1	.	TRBD1
TGCAGTGCACTGAATCGACAGGGGGACCAAGAGACCCAGTACTTC	CSALNRQGDQETQYF	TRBV20-1	TRBJ2-5	few	TRBD1
TGTGCCAGCAGCTCCCGTGGGGGTAGCGGGATTTCGGCAAATACGCAGTATTTT	CASSSRGGSGISANTQYF	TRBV11-2	TRBJ2-3	.	TRBD2
TGCGCCAGCAGCTTGGCCGAGGGCACTGAAGCTTTCTTT	CASSLAEGTEAFF	TRBV5-1	TRBJ1-1	.	.
TGTGCCAGCAGCTTAAACGGAGAACATAATCAGCCCCAGCATTTT	CASSLNGEHNQPQHF	TRBV7-3	TRBJ1-5	few	.
TGTGCCAGCAGAAAGGGACAGCCGAATAGCAATCAGCCCCAGCATTTT	CASRKGQPNSNQPQHF	TRBV12-3/TRBV12-4	TRBJ1-5	.	TRBD1
TGTGCCAGCTCACCGGGGACCCTTGGCACAGATACGCAGTATTTT	CASSPGTLGTDTQYF	TRBV18	TRBJ2-3	few	.
TGTGCCATCAGAATAGCCAATGAGCAGTTCTTC	CAIRIANEQFF	TRBV10-3	TRBJ2-1	.	.
TGTGCCAGCAGCCGGACCGGGAGGGGGCGCCCCGGGGAGCTGTTTTTT	CASSRTGRGRPGELFF	TRBV7-9	TRBJ2-2	.	.
TGCGCCAGCAGCTTTGGCGCCTACAATGAGCAGTTCTTC	CASSFGAYNEQFF	TRBV5-1	TRBJ2-1	many	.
TGTGCCAGCAGTTTAGGGGCCGGGGCAGATACGCAGTATTTT	CASSLGAGADTQYF	TRBV12-3/TRBV12-4	TRBJ2-3	many	.
TGCAGCGTTGTGGTCGCTAGCGGTTCCTACGAGCAGTACTTC	CSVVVASGSYEQYF	TRBV29-1	TRBJ2-7	few	TRBD2
TGTGCCAGCAGCTTGGTTGTCATAGCGCAAGAGACCCAGTACTTC	CASSLVVIAQETQYF	TRBV7-2	TRBJ2-5	many	.
TGTGCCAGCAGTGGGACAAACTGGGAGACCCAGTACTTC	CASSGTNWETQYF	TRBV12-3/TRBV12-4	TRBJ2-5	.	.
TGCAGTGCCCAGCGGGGCCCAGAGACCCAGTACTTC	CSAQRGPETQYF	TRBV20-1	TRBJ2-5	.	TRBD2
TGTGCCAGTAGTACCTTGGACAGGTCTGAAGCTTTCTTT	CASSTLDRSEAFF	TRBV19	TRBJ1-1	.	TRBD1
TGCGCCAGCAGCTCCAGTCCAGGGGACTCCTATAATTCACCCCTCCACTTT	CASSSSPGDSYNSPLHF	TRBV5-1	TRBJ1-6	many	.
TGTGCTACGGGAAACACCATATATTTT	CATGNTIYF	TRBV7-9	TRBJ1-3	few	.
TGCAGTTTTTACAGGGACGAGCAGTACTTC	CSFYRDEQYF	TRBV20-1	TRBJ2-7	.	.
TGCGCCAGCAGCTTGGTCGAGCGGGGGGGCCCCAATGAGCAGTTCTTC	CASSLVERGGPNEQFF	TRBV5-1	TRBJ2-1	.	TRBD2